The 11 T cell receptor beta chains below were found in one sample sequenced in a study of T-cell reconstitution after alpha-beta-depleted transplantation in children. Preparing the TCRbeta library involved the use of unique molecular identifiers. TCRdb re-called the PCR reads with MiXCR, one entry per CDR3 protein. This table has about 110,000 distinct CDR3 sequences, around 6.4% appearing once. Sample: PBMCs, mostly from graft donor cells, taken 360 days after TCRalphabeta/CD19-depleted stem cell transplant. All receptors come from a male patient aged 2 to 10 who had a stem cell transplant for acute lymphoblastic leukemia, so the T cells may come from the graft donor.

This clonotype showed up many times. The chain uses TRBV6-6 and TRBJ2-3, with a tentative D call TRBD2 (6 bases). The CDR3 loop spans 13 amino acids. Germline loops: CDR1 MNHNY, CDR2 SVGAGI (reference sequence). V lost 8 bases, J lost 5 bases, and 14 bases lay in between. CDR3 sequence reads: CASEPGVQDTQYF. CDR3 nucleotide sequence: TGTGCCAGCGAGCCGGGGGTTCAAGATACGCAGTATTTT.

The chain recombines TRBV5-4 with TRBJ2-5; 13 bases align to TRBD2. Unmatched junction bases numbered 5, after V lost 4 bases and J lost 5 bases. The CDR3 sequence is 15 residues long. Germline values: CDR1 SGHNT, CDR2 YYREEE (reference sequence). This chain's CDR3 is CASSPGLAGVETQYF. The CDR3 nucleotides read TGTGCCAGCAGCCCTGGACTAGCGGGGGTTGAGACCCAGTACTTC.

This clonotype was seen ten or more times. The chain joins TRBV5-1 to TRBJ2-7; 7 bases align to TRBD1. Germline lookup yields CDR1 SGHRS and CDR2 YFSETQ. CDR3 length: 14 amino acids. The V and J ends lost 3 bases and 6 bases, in that order; junction bases with no gene match: 9. This chain's CDR3 is CASSYDREISEQYF. CDR3 DNA: TGCGCCAGCAGCTACGACAGGGAAATTAGCGAGCAGTACTTC.

This clonotype was seen ten or more times. The chain is built from TRBV7-2 and TRBJ2-2; 12 bases map to TRBD2. The ends lost 5 bases at V and 5 bases at J; junction bases unmatched: 3. The CDR3 is 15 amino acids. Germline assignment: CDR1 SGHTA and CDR2 FQGNSA. Here the CDR3 DNA reads TGTGCCAGCAGCATTCTAGCGGGGGGGACCGGGGAGCTGTTTTTT. It translates to CASSILAGGTGELFF.

This clonotype was seen a handful of times. The chain has TRBV24-1 and TRBJ1-1; TRBD1 might be the D (5 bases). In germline, CDR1 is KGHDR, CDR2 SFDVKD. CDR3 size: 13 residues. V was clipped by 7 bases and J by 1 base, with 9 bases between them. The CDR3 region is CATRQTGNTEAFF. In DNA, the CDR3 is TGTGCCACCAGGCAAACAGGGAACACTGAAGCTTTCTTT.

This clonotype was counted many times. The chain couples TRBV9 to TRBJ2-4, with D maybe TRBD2 (6 bases). The germline gives CDR1 SGDLS, CDR2 YYNGEE. This CDR3 has 15 residues. The germline V and J ends were trimmed by 3 bases and 6 bases, with 16 bases remaining between them. The CDR3 sequence is CASSGPGLSGNIQYF. The CDR3 region has the DNA TGTGCCAGCAGCGGCCCGGGACTGTCCGGAAACATTCAGTACTTC. Full variable domain (remainder filled in from reference TRBV9 and TRBJ2-4): DSGVTQTPKHLITATGQRVTLRCSPRSGDLSVYWYQQSLDQGLQFLIQYYNGEERAKGNILERFSAQQFPDLHSELNLSSLELGDSALYFCASSGPGLSGNIQYFGAGTRLSVL.

The rearrangement links TRBV12-3 or TRBV12-4 to TRBJ2-7; D perhaps matches TRBD1 (6 bases). Trimming removed 5 bases from V and 2 bases from J, with 28 bases in between. This CDR3 has 19 residues. The CDR3 sequence is CASSVSPPSRQGNPYEQYF. CDR3 nucleotide sequence: TGTGCCAGCAGTGTTAGCCCCCCCTCTCGGCAGGGGAACCCCTACGAGCAGTACTTC.

This clonotype was recorded at least ten times. The chain carries TRBV4-3 and TRBJ2-2; D might be TRBD1 or TRBD2, each matching 5 bases. Germline V gene data show CDR1 as LGHNA and CDR2 as YSLEER. CDR3 length equals 15 residues. Trimming cost V 3 bases and J 5 bases, with 13 bases left between them. DNA for the CDR3: TGCGCCAGCAGCCAGACCGGGACCTATACCGGGGAGCTGTTTTTT. Translated: CASSQTGTYTGELFF.

This clonotype was recorded many times. This sequence joins TRBV25-1 and TRBJ1-1; no reliable D call. Germline-derived CDR1 and CDR2 are MGHDK and SYGVNS. The CDR3 loop spans 14 amino acids. V was shortened by 7 bases and J by 0 bases, with 12 bases between the two germline ends. CDR3 protein: CASIADYMNTEAFF. The CDR3 DNA follows: TGTGCCAGCATTGCTGACTACATGAACACTGAAGCTTTCTTT.

This clonotype has a count of ten or more. CDR3 DNA: TGTGCCAGCAGCCCGGACAGCTCCTACGAGCAGTACTTC. Translated: CASSPDSSYEQYF. The J gene is TRBJ2-7, the V gene TRBV7-8, with TRBD1 as a possible D gene (6 bases). Trimming pared 5 bases from V and 0 bases from J, leaving 8 bases between. The CDR3 extends over 13 amino acids. The germline V gene has CDR1 SGHVS and CDR2 FQNEAQ. Together with reference TRBV7-8 and TRBJ2-7, the CDR3 gives the full variable domain: GAGVSQSPRYKVAKRGQDVALRCDPISGHVSLFWYQQALGQGPEFLTYFQNEAQLDKSGLPSDRFFAERPEGSVSTLKIQRTQQEDSAVYLCASSPDSSYEQYFGPGTRLTVT.

A remark on this clonotype: The junction differs from germline at one of its ends, possibly a read error. The rearrangement links TRBV7-9 to TRBJ2-7, with 9 positions matching TRBD1. This CDR3 has 13 residues. CDR1 SEHNR and CDR2 FQNEAQ come from the germline V gene (reference sequence). CDR3 protein: CASSLDRGRGKNF. DNA of the CDR3: TGTGCCAGCAGCTTAGACAGGGGGCGAGGAAAGAACTTC.